The 20 T cell receptor beta chains below come from one sample, sequenced in a study of cytomegalovirus exposure and HLA in healthy donors. PCR employed 60 Vbeta and 13 Jbeta primers. Assay used: immunoSEQ multiplex PCR; TCRdb lists only in-frame clones, some missing. The table shows about 140,000 clones, with roughly 88% occurring only once. The sequencing input was PBMCs. The receptors were sampled from a woman between 40 and 50 years old in good health and CMV-seronegative.

This clone showed up just once. In the same sample, other DNA sequences code for this CDR3. V usage is TRBV5-1 and J usage is TRBJ1-4, with TRBD1 matching 9 bases. Trimming took 2 bases from V and 8 from J; bases not matched to a gene: 7. The germline V gene encodes CDR1 SGHRS and CDR2 YFSETQ. This CDR3 has 15 amino acids. The DNA for the CDR3 is TGCGCCAGCAGCTTACAGGGGGCACGAGGGGAAAAACTGTTTTTT. The encoded protein is CASSLQGARGEKLFF. Combining the CDR3 with reference TRBV5-1 and TRBJ1-4 gives the whole variable domain KAGVTQTPRYLIKTRGQQVTLSCSPISGHRSVSWYQQTPGQGLQFLFEYFSETQRNKGNFPGRFSGRQFSNSRSEMNVSTLELGDSALYLCASSLQGARGEKLFFGSGTQLSVL.

The chain carries TRBV11-3 and TRBJ2-1, with 7 positions matching TRBD2. Germline-derived CDR1 and CDR2 are SGHNT and YENEEA. V dropped 5 bases and J dropped 6; count of bases not matched to a gene: 4. The CDR3 has 13 residues. The CDR3 spells CASSLGEGNEQFF. The CDR3 DNA follows: TGTGCCAGCAGCCTCGGGGAGGGCAATGAGCAGTTCTTC.

The rearrangement links TRBV28 to TRBJ2-1, with TRBD2 identical over 8 bases. CDR1 MDHEN and CDR2 SYDVKM come from the germline V gene. V was clipped by 5 bases and J by 4 bases; unmatched bases: 7. This CDR3 comprises 15 residues. The CDR3, as DNA: TGTGCCAGCAGTCCCCGGGGGGGGACGTACAATGAGCAGTTCTTC. As protein: CASSPRGGTYNEQFF.

The genes are TRBV7-2 and TRBJ2-4; D gene uncertain. Between the trimmed V and J ends, which lost 7 bases and 0 bases, there was a span of 7 bases. The CDR3 is 13 residues long. In germline, CDR1 is SGHTA, CDR2 FQGNSA. CDR3 DNA sequence: TGTGCCAGCAAGCAACTAGCCAAAAACATTCAGTACTTC. Its protein is CASKQLAKNIQYF.

On this clone itself: The junction and the germline gene differ at one end; a read error may be behind it. This rearrangement joins TRBV7-9 to TRBJ2-5, with TRBD2 matching 7 bases. CDR1 SEHNR and CDR2 FQNEAQ come from the germline V gene (reference sequence). The length of the CDR3 is 15 residues. The CDR3 coding sequence is TGTTCCAGCAGCCAAACCGGGACTAACCAAGAGACCCAGTACTTC. Residues: CSSSQTGTNQETQYF.

DNA of the CDR3: TGTGCCAGCAGTTCCCCCGTGGCCTTGGAGCAGTACTTC. It translates to CASSSPVALEQYF. The chain employs TRBV6-6 and TRBJ2-7; D gene uncertain. V lost 4 bases and J 7 bases, leaving 14 bases between the germline ends. This CDR3 contains 13 residues. Germline CDR1 and CDR2: MNHNY and SVGAGI (reference sequence).

As for this clone: The junction shows a germline mismatch at one end, possibly a read error. The J gene is TRBJ1-1, the V gene TRBV7-9, with D hard to call. Looked up from germline, CDR1 is SEHNR and CDR2 is FQNEAQ (reference sequence). CDR3 length: 15 residues. CDR3 nucleotide sequence: TGTTCCAGCAGCTTAGCGCCGGGTGTAGGCACTGAAGCTTTCTTT. It translates to CSSSLAPGVGTEAFF.

The chain recombines TRBV7-9 with TRBJ2-5; the match to TRBD1 covers 7 bases. Germline V gene data show CDR1 as SEHNR and CDR2 as FQNEAQ (reference sequence). The CDR3 length is 14 residues. V trimming: 4 bases; J trimming: 2 bases; junction bases outside the gene matches: 4. The CDR3 here is CASSWDSLQETQYF. The CDR3 nucleotides read TGTGCCAGCAGCTGGGACAGTTTGCAAGAGACCCAGTACTTC. Full variable domain (missing parts from reference TRBV7-9 and TRBJ2-5): DTGVSQNPRHKITKRGQNVTFRCDPISEHNRLYWYRQTLGQGPEFLTYFQNEAQLEKSRLLSDRFSAERPKGSFSTLEIQRTEQGDSAMYLCASSWDSLQETQYFGPGTRLLVL.

The gene calls are TRBV6-4 and TRBJ2-1, with 11 bases matching TRBD2. This CDR3 spans 16 amino acids. V shed 4 bases and J 5 bases; nucleotides not matched to a gene: 7. CDR1 is MRHNA, CDR2 SNTAGT, per germline. CDR3 loop: CASSGDTSGSHNEQFF. CDR3 sequence (DNA): TGTGCCAGCAGTGGGGATACTAGCGGGAGTCACAATGAGCAGTTCTTC.

The chain couples TRBV11-3 to TRBJ2-3, with a tentative D call TRBD1 (6 bases). This CDR3 is 15 amino acids long. Between the trimmed V and J ends, which lost 4 bases and 0 bases, there was a span of 11 bases. Germline V gene sequence: CDR1 SGHNT, CDR2 YENEEA. The CDR3 coding sequence is TGTGCCAGCAGCTCCTTCCAGGGGAGCACAGATACGCAGTATTTT. Protein sequence: CASSSFQGSTDTQYF. Combining the CDR3 with reference TRBV11-3 and TRBJ2-3 gives the whole variable domain EAGVVQSPRYKIIEKKQPVAFWCNPISGHNTLYWYLQNLGQGPELLIRYENEEAVDDSQLPKDRFSAERLKGVDSTLKIQPAELGDSAVYLCASSSFQGSTDTQYFGPGTRLTVL.

This clone has a handful of counts. CDR3 sequence: CASSSQAEYEQYF. Here the CDR3 DNA reads TGTGCCAGCAGCTCTCAAGCGGAATACGAGCAGTACTTC. The chain carries TRBV7-2 and TRBJ2-7, with D possibly TRBD2 on 5 matching bases. The CDR3 totals 13 residues. Germline CDR1 and CDR2: SGHTA and FQGNSA. With 4 bases removed from V and 4 bases from J, the gap between germline ends came to 11 bases.

This clone showed up just a few times. The CDR3 DNA reads as TGTGCCAGCAGCCAGGGAGGGTTGAACACTGAAGCTTTCTTT. Amino acids: CASSQGGLNTEAFF. V usage is TRBV5-4 and J usage is TRBJ1-1; possible D gene TRBD1, 5 bases. V lost 4 bases, J lost 0 bases, and 10 bases lay in between. Germline lookup yields CDR1 SGHNT and CDR2 YYREEE (reference sequence). The CDR3 is made up of 14 amino acids.

This chain joins TRBV9 and TRBJ2-7; 7 bases agree with TRBD1. V shed 0 bases, J shed 5 bases, and the junction held 8 bases outside the gene matches. There are 15 residues in the CDR3. Germline CDR1 is SGDLS and CDR2 is YYNGEE. The DNA for the CDR3 is TGTGCCAGCAGCGTAGGGTGGGGACAGTCGGACGAGCAGTACTTC. Its protein product is CASSVGWGQSDEQYF.

The J gene is TRBJ2-1, the V gene TRBV7-8, with D possibly matching TRBD2 (6 bases). This CDR3 has 12 residues. Trimming pared 5 bases from V and 10 bases from J, leaving 12 bases between. Germline CDR1 reads SGHVS; CDR2 reads FQNEAQ. CDR3 sequence (DNA): TGTGCCAGCAGCCAGGCGGGAAACGAGCAGTTCTTC. Residues: CASSQAGNEQFF.

V is TRBV5-4 and J is TRBJ2-2; 7 bases are a match to TRBD1. This CDR3 contains 15 residues. Trimming cost V 2 bases and J 2 bases; bases outside gene matches: 3. Germline V gives CDR1 SGHNT, CDR2 YYREEE (reference sequence). CDR3 bases: TGTGCCAGCAGCTTTGACAGGGCTAACACCGGGGAGCTGTTTTTT. It translates to CASSFDRANTGELFF.

The chain employs TRBV7-6 and TRBJ2-1, with TRBD2 identical over 9 bases. The CDR3 spans 15 residues. In germline, CDR1 is SGHVS, CDR2 FNYEAQ. Trimming at V came to 1 base and at J to 3 bases, leaving 1 base not matched to a gene. CDR3 region: CASSLGAGGYNEQFF. The CDR3 DNA sequence: TGTGCCAGCAGCTTAGGAGCGGGAGGCTACAATGAGCAGTTCTTC.

The J gene is TRBJ1-1, the V gene TRBV11-3; D unresolved. V lost 4 bases and J 1 base, leaving 10 bases between the germline ends. CDR1 SGHNT and CDR2 YENEEA come from the germline V gene. CDR3 size: 14 residues. CDR3 nucleotides: TGTGCCAGCAGCTCAACTCTCGAGAACACTGAAGCTTTCTTT. Amino acids: CASSSTLENTEAFF.

This chain links TRBV6-1 with TRBJ1-6, with TRBD1 matching over 10 bases. This CDR3 has 15 amino acids. Germline V gene sequence: CDR1 MNHNS, CDR2 SASEGT. With 8 bases clipped from V and 8 bases from J, the junction kept 9 bases outside the gene matches. The CDR3 DNA reads as TGTGCCAGCGGGTCGTGGGGGACAGGGGATTCACCCCTCCACTTT. It encodes CASGSWGTGDSPLHF.

The chain recombines TRBV10-3 with TRBJ2-7, with D perhaps TRBD1 (6 bases). The CDR3 runs 14 residues. Trimming cost V 6 bases and J 2 bases, with 14 bases left between them. CDR1 and CDR2 (germline): ENHRY, SYGVKD. The CDR3 sequence: CAIRSGTLTYEQYF. The CDR3 DNA sequence: TGTGCCATCAGATCCGGGACACTGACCTACGAGCAGTACTTC.

The rearrangement uses TRBV7-8 and TRBJ2-1; TRBD2 is a possible D gene (6 bases). Germline V CDR1 and CDR2: SGHVS, FQNEAQ. CDR3 length: 15 residues. The ends were cut back, 1 base at V and 1 base at J, with 8 bases in the middle. The CDR3 DNA is TGTGCCAGCAGCTTAGACGGGACTTCCTACAATGAGCAGTTCTTC. Translation: CASSLDGTSYNEQFF.